This T cell receptor (beta chain) emerged from a study of control samples from healthy donors and cancer patients. This clone was observed once. Germline-derived CDR1 and CDR2 are SGHNT and YENEEA. The CDR3 is made up of 20 amino acids. V shed 2 bases and J shed 0 bases, with 20 bases lying between them. Clones were sequenced by immunoSEQ multiplex PCR, and TCRdb holds only the in-frame ones, with some missing. Seen here are approximately 160,000 clones, 85% to 95% observed once, and the top ten hold more than 1.1%. The chain couples TRBV11-3 to TRBJ1-6, with D tentatively TRBD1 (6 bases). The source material was blood. The origin of this receptor is a young woman in good health. The CDR3 spells CASSLNRTVGSSSYNSPLHF. The DNA for the CDR3 is TGTGCCAGCAGCTTAAACCGGACAGTCGGTTCGAGCTCCTATAATTCACCCCTCCACTTT.